The TCR beta chain under discussion was sequenced for a study of shared clonotypes between healthy human individuals. Study in general: Three plates were used per donor for CD4 naive, three for CD4 memory, two for CD8 naive and one for CD8 memory.

With respect to this clone: The antigen is unknown. A junction end diverges from the germline sequence, so it may reflect a read error.

Here immunoSEQ multiplex PCR was the method, and the copy in TCRdb shows in-frame clones only, minus some. The table lists roughly 1,100,000 clones, more than 65% of them singletons. General study points: The diversity represented, both genetic and in exposure history, was limited by few donors.

The sequence was obtained from a man younger than 35 in good health. Sequenced sample: memory CD4+ T cells sorted from blood. Regarding subset: CD45RA-negative fraction.

The CDR3 region is CASSDAALAF. The DNA for the CDR3 is TGTGCCAGCAGTGACGCGGCTCTGGCCTTC. The V and J genes are TRBV6-4 and TRBJ1-2, with D hard to call. The CDR3 runs 10 residues. The germline V gene encodes CDR1 MRHNA and CDR2 SNTAGT.